These 21 T cell receptor beta chains were sequenced from one sample in a study of vaccination and CD4 T cells after COVID-19. The Oncomine TCR Beta short-read assay was applied to DNA of cultured CD4+ T cells. TCRdb passed the PCR reads through MiXCR, listing each CDR3 protein once. The data contain fewer than 25,000 distinct CDR3 sequences, about 40% of them singletons. Noted time point: late sampling 161 to 241 days after vaccination in a few convalescent patients. Treatment: roughly ten-day PBMC culture with coronavirus spike peptide pools or control peptides (ViraFEST assay). Antigens of these TCRs are unknown. The sequenced sample was CD4+ T cells from blood, cultured in vitro, obtained about 7 months after SARS-CoV-2 vaccination. The receptors were sampled from a human donor who had recovered from COVID-19.

The chain has TRBV7-2 and TRBJ1-1; no clear D gene. Trimming pared 0 bases from V and 1 base from J, leaving 6 bases between. The CDR3 is 14 amino acids. Germline CDR1 is SGHTA and CDR2 is FQGNSA. CDR3 in amino acids: CASSLAGTNTEAFF. The CDR3 DNA reads TGTGCCAGCAGCTTAGCGGGTACGAACACTGAAGCTTTCTTT.

The chain uses TRBV7-2 and TRBJ2-7, with a tentative D call TRBD2 (5 bases). This CDR3 spans 15 amino acids. The germline V gene has CDR1 SGHTA and CDR2 FQGNSA. The V end lost 7 bases, the J end lost 1 base, and 17 bases lay between the germline ends. The DNA of the CDR3 is TGTGCCAGCACACCGACCGGGATAGGGTCCTACGAGCAGTACTTC. It encodes CASTPTGIGSYEQYF.

This clonotype was counted only a few times. The V and J genes are TRBV20-1 and TRBJ2-5, with 15 bases aligning to TRBD2. The CDR3 is 18 residues long. The germline V gene encodes CDR1 DFQATT and CDR2 SNEGSKA (reference sequence). The V gene end was trimmed by 0 bases and the J gene end by 4 bases; junction bases not matched to a gene: 9. Here the CDR3 DNA reads TGCAGTGCTAGAGATGGGGGACTAGCGGGAGGATGGTCAGAGACCCAGTACTTC. This encodes CSARDGGLAGGWSETQYF.

The J gene is TRBJ2-6, the V gene TRBV20-1, with a weak D call TRBD2 (5 bases). There are 16 residues in the CDR3. With 5 bases removed from V and 2 bases from J, the gap between germline ends came to 16 bases. Looked up from germline, CDR1 is DFQATT and CDR2 is SNEGSKA (reference sequence). The chain's CDR3 is CSARQGSAPGANVLTF. The DNA of the CDR3 is TGCAGTGCTCGTCAAGGGAGCGCCCCTGGGGCCAACGTCCTGACTTTC.

The genes are TRBV6-4 and TRBJ2-3, with a tentative D call TRBD2 (5 bases). This CDR3 region has 12 residues. Per the germline V gene, CDR1 is MRHNA and CDR2 is SNTAGT. V dropped 6 bases and J dropped 4 bases, with 8 bases sitting between them. CDR3 sequence reads: CASRTKSDTQYF. CDR3 DNA: TGTGCCAGCAGGACTAAGTCAGATACGCAGTATTTT.

The chain recombines TRBV20-1 with TRBJ1-2; TRBD1 aligns across 7 bases. The CDR3 has 12 amino acids. V trimming: 4 bases; J trimming: 4 bases; junction bases outside the gene matches: 3. Germline lookup yields CDR1 DFQATT and CDR2 SNEGSKA (reference sequence). CDR3 bases: TGCAGTGCTAAAGACAGGGTCTATGGCTACACCTTC. Its translation is CSAKDRVYGYTF.

This chain connects TRBV19 to TRBJ1-6, with D perhaps matching TRBD1 (5 bases). This CDR3 region has 15 residues. CDR1 is LNHDA and CDR2 is SQIVND in the germline V gene (reference sequence). The V and J ends lost 7 bases and 2 bases respectively, with 12 bases between them. The CDR3 DNA sequence: TGTGCCAGTACCCCGGGACTAGCCTATAATTCACCCCTCCACTTT. It encodes CASTPGLAYNSPLHF.

This clonotype came up a few times. This chain links TRBV20-1 with TRBJ2-2; 7 bases are shared with TRBD2. The CDR3 is made up of 15 amino acids. Per germline, CDR1 DFQATT and CDR2 SNEGSKA (reference sequence). V dropped 3 bases and J dropped 2; count of bases not matched to a gene: 6. In DNA form, the CDR3 reads TGCAGTGCTAGGTCCGGGACTATAAACACCGGGGAGCTGTTTTTT. Protein: CSARSGTINTGELFF.

This clonotype has just a few counts. The genes are TRBV5-8 and TRBJ2-5, with D unresolved. The CDR3 totals 14 residues. Germline V gene data show CDR1 as SGHTS and CDR2 as YDEGEE. V was shortened by 0 bases and J by 0 bases, with 6 bases between the two germline ends. The CDR3: CASSLVQNQETQYF. The CDR3 region has the DNA TGTGCCAGCAGCTTGGTTCAGAACCAAGAGACCCAGTACTTC.

The chain combines TRBV7-2 with TRBJ2-3; D uncertain. V gave up 2 bases and J gave up 0 bases, with 6 bases separating them. This CDR3 comprises 14 residues. Germline CDR1 is SGHTA and CDR2 is FQGNSA. CDR3 region: CASSLRLSTDTQYF. The CDR3 region has the DNA TGTGCCAGCAGCTTAAGGCTGAGCACAGATACGCAGTATTTT.

This chain connects TRBV24-1 to TRBJ2-1, with unresolved D. Trimming stripped 4 bases from V and 5 bases from J, with 17 bases between. This CDR3 is built from 16 residues. Germline lookup yields CDR1 KGHDR and CDR2 SFDVKD. Here the CDR3 DNA reads TGTGCCACCAGTGACTATACAGAGCTTGGGAACAATGAGCAGTTCTTC. It yields the protein CATSDYTELGNNEQFF.

J is TRBJ2-2 and V is TRBV27, with 8 bases aligning to TRBD1. The length of the CDR3 is 15 residues. Trimming at V came to 6 bases and at J to 1 base, leaving 4 bases not matched to a gene. Germline lookup yields CDR1 MNHEY and CDR2 SMNVEV (reference sequence). CDR3 protein: CASRRTGWNTGELFF. CDR3 DNA sequence: TGTGCCAGCAGACGGACAGGGTGGAACACCGGGGAGCTGTTTTTT.

The V gene is TRBV29-1, the J gene TRBJ2-7; 9 nucleotides agree with TRBD1. The CDR3 covers 14 residues. Germline assignment: CDR1 SQVTM and CDR2 ANQGSEA. The V and J ends lost 4 bases and 1 base, in that order; junction bases with no gene match: 5. The CDR3 spells CSVVSGTGSYEQYF. In DNA form, the CDR3 reads TGCAGCGTTGTTTCTGGGACAGGGTCCTACGAGCAGTACTTC.

This clonotype has only a few counts. J is TRBJ1-5 and V is TRBV7-2; the D is unclear. The V end lost 2 bases, the J end lost 3 bases, and 11 bases lay between the germline ends. Germline CDR1 reads SGHTA; CDR2 reads FQGNSA. The CDR3 runs 15 residues. The CDR3 DNA sequence: TGTGCCAGCAGCTTATTAGCTGGAGCCAATCAGCCCCAGCATTTT. This gives the protein CASSLLAGANQPQHF. The full variable domain, in which reference TRBV7-2 and TRBJ1-5 provide the parts outside the CDR3, is GAGVSQSPSNKVTEKGKDVELRCDPISGHTALYWYRQSLGQGLEFLIYFQGNSAPDKSGLPSDRFSAERTGGSVSTLTIQRTQQEDSAVYLCASSLLAGANQPQHFGDGTRLSIL.

The genes are TRBV2 and TRBJ2-5, with TRBD1 as a possible D gene (6 bases). V dropped 5 bases and J dropped 5 bases, with 18 bases sitting between them. From germline, CDR1 is SNHLY and CDR2 FYNNEI. This CDR3 is built from 15 residues. The chain's CDR3 is CASSPGQPGWETQYF. The CDR3, as DNA: TGTGCCAGCAGTCCGGGACAACCAGGATGGGAGACCCAGTACTTC.

This clonotype has a handful of counts. The V gene is TRBV20-1, the J gene TRBJ1-2, with a weak D call TRBD1 (6 bases). The CDR3 is 12 amino acids. Germline V CDR1 and CDR2: DFQATT, SNEGSKA (reference sequence). V was cut by 4 bases and J by 8 bases, with 14 bases left in between. The CDR3 region is CSAKPGAAGYTF. The CDR3 bases are TGCAGTGCTAAGCCGGGGGCGGCGGGCTACACCTTC.

This sequence joins TRBV5-4 and TRBJ1-6; TRBD1 matches 8 bases. The CDR3 totals 14 residues. With V trimmed by 3 bases and J by 10 bases, 6 bases remained unmatched. Germline V gene data show CDR1 as SGHNT and CDR2 as YYREEE (reference sequence). The CDR3 sequence is CASSSRQGQSPLHF. As DNA, the CDR3 is TGTGCCAGCAGCTCAAGACAGGGGCAATCACCCCTCCACTTT.

The chain has TRBV28 and TRBJ2-1; 10 nucleotides line up with TRBD2. The V segment lost 6 bases and the J segment 5 bases; nucleotides outside the gene matches: 7. The V gene's germline CDR1 is MDHEN and CDR2 SYDVKM. The CDR3 has 15 amino acids. The chain's CDR3 is CASSSTSGIHNEQFF. Written as DNA, the CDR3 is TGTGCCAGCAGCTCAACTAGCGGGATCCACAATGAGCAGTTCTTC.

J is TRBJ2-7 and V is TRBV4-1; 11 nucleotides agree with TRBD1. The J segment lost 7 bases and the V segment lost 3 bases, leaving 8 bases of the junction unmatched. The germline V gene encodes CDR1 MGHRA and CDR2 YSYEKL. This CDR3 is built from 15 residues. In DNA form, the CDR3 reads TGCGCCAGCAGCCACCACGGACAGGGGGCGGATGAGCAGTACTTC. Translated: CASSHHGQGADEQYF.

This chain uses TRBV6-1 with TRBJ1-5; perhaps TRBD1 as D (6 bases). This CDR3 spans 15 amino acids. Germline V gene lookup returns CDR1 MNHNS and CDR2 SASEGT. The germline V and J ends were trimmed by 4 bases and 2 bases, with 12 bases remaining between them. The CDR3: CASSGGPWGNQPQHF. CDR3 DNA: TGTGCCAGCAGTGGGGGGCCGTGGGGCAATCAGCCCCAGCATTTT.

The CDR3 DNA follows: TGCAGTGCTAGAGATCTTGCCGGGACAAATAGCAATCAGCCCCAGCATTTT. It codes for CSARDLAGTNSNQPQHF. This chain uses TRBV20-1 with TRBJ1-5, with D perhaps matching TRBD1 (6 bases). Per germline, CDR1 DFQATT and CDR2 SNEGSKA (reference sequence). The V gene lost 0 bases and the J gene lost 0 bases, with 15 bases spanning the gap. The CDR3 covers 17 residues.